This TCR beta chain emerged from a study of blood T cell repertoires in COVID-19. Background on the study: Specimens from acute and convalescent COVID-19 originated in the United States, Italy and Spain.

Germline V gene data show CDR1 as LNHNV and CDR2 as YYDKDF (reference sequence). There are 17 residues in the CDR3. The V gene lost 1 base and the J gene lost 0 bases, with 13 bases spanning the gap. In the original workflow: Reference gene primer amplification gave estimated nucleated cell counts. TCRdb's table, derived via immunoSEQ multiplex PCR, lists solely in-frame clones and lacks some. D and trimming come from the DNA, and the V and J calls and clone size come from that table. The sample includes 150,000 or so clones, approximately 85% of them seen just once. This sequence joins TRBV15 and TRBJ1-3, with TRBD1 as a possible D gene (6 bases). This clonotype originated in a man in his sixties with active or convalescent COVID-19. Material for sequencing was peripheral blood. The CDR3 spells CATSRAVQGSSGNTIYF. CDR3 coding DNA: TGTGCCACCAGCAGAGCAGTCCAGGGGAGCTCTGGAAACACCATATATTTT.